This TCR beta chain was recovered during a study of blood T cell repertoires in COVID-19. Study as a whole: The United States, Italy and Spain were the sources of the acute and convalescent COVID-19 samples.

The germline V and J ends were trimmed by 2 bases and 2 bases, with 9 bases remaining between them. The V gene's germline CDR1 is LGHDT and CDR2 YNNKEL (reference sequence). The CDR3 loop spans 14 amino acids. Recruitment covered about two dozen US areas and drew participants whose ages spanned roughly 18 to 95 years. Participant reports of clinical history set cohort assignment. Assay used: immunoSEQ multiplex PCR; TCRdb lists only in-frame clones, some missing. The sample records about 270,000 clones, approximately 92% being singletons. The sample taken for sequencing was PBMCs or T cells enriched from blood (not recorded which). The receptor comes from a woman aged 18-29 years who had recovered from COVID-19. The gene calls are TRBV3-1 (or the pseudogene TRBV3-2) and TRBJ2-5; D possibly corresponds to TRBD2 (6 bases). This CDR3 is CASSQLGGQETQYF. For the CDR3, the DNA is TGTGCCAGCAGCCAACTTGGGGGGCAAGAGACCCAGTACTTC.